This TCR beta chain was documented in a study of T-cell reconstitution after alpha-beta-depleted transplantation in children. Study-wide results and limits: At one year after transplant, newly produced T cells mostly accounted for T-cell counts and diversity.

Researchers prepared the TCRbeta library using unique molecular identifiers, the study reports. TCRdb re-called the PCR reads through MiXCR, storing one row per CDR3 protein. The profile shows under 750,000 distinct CDR3 sequences, roughly 24% of them singletons. Germline loops: CDR1 DFQATT, CDR2 SNEGSKA (reference sequence). This CDR3 is built from 16 residues. The junction had 10 bases not matched to a gene; V was cut back by 0 bases and J by 3 bases. Comments on this clonotype: Its antigen is not known.

The sequence was collected from a boy in the first two years of life who had a stem cell transplant for acute myeloid leukemia, so the T cells may come from the graft donor. The source was PBMCs, mostly from graft donor cells, collected 360 days after TCRalphabeta/CD19-depleted stem cell transplant. V gene TRBV20-1 combines with J gene TRBJ1-1; 7 bases are a match to TRBD1. CDR3 sequence reads: CSARDLRQGGDTEAFF. The CDR3 bases are TGCAGTGCTAGAGATCTGCGCCAGGGGGGGGACACTGAAGCTTTCTTT.